This entry lists 14 T cell receptor beta chains sequenced from one sample in a study of T cell repertoires in cytomegalovirus infection. MiXCR, applied by TCRdb to the reads, yields one record per CDR3 protein. The sample shows approximately 350,000 distinct CDR3 sequences, nearly 35% of them seen only once. Antigen specificity for these receptors is unknown. Specimen: cultured PBMCs, collected from culture after CMV antigen stimulation. The receptor source for this set is a human donor in good health (CMV status not recorded). Some clones in this sample may be carry-over from other donors' samples.

This clonotype was counted only a few times. The chain recombines TRBV7-8 with TRBJ2-7; D may match TRBD1 or TRBD2 (6 bases each). The V end lost 1 base, the J end lost 3 bases, and 13 bases lay between the germline ends. The CDR3 is 15 residues long. Per germline, CDR1 SGHVS and CDR2 FQNEAQ. CDR3: CASSLEGGLGYEQYV. CDR3 nucleotide sequence: TGTGCCAGCAGCTTAGAGGGGGGTCTTGGCTACGAGCAGTACGTC.

In its sample, this clonotype was seen a few times. The chain joins TRBV7-2 to TRBJ2-4; 13 nucleotides agree with TRBD2. Trimming cost V 1 base and J 3 bases; bases outside gene matches: 9. The CDR3 runs 19 residues. CDR1 is SGHTA, CDR2 FQGNSA, per germline. CDR3 DNA: TGTGCCAGCAGCTTAGTTTTGACTAGCGGGAGGTTGGGCAAAAACATTCAGTACTTC. Amino acids: CASSLVLTSGRLGKNIQYF.

This clonotype showed up just a few times. The chain combines TRBV18 with TRBJ2-2; D remains ambiguous. This CDR3 spans 13 amino acids. Trimming pared 2 bases from V and 7 bases from J, leaving 8 bases between. Germline CDR1 is KGHSH and CDR2 is LQKENI. CDR3 sequence reads: CASSPKDNGELFF. The CDR3 DNA reads TGTGCCAGCTCACCAAAAGATAACGGGGAGCTGTTTTTT.

This rearrangement joins TRBV12-3 or TRBV12-4 to TRBJ1-5, with D unclear. Trimming took off 4 bases at V and 4 bases at J, with 11 bases between the two ends. This CDR3 region has 14 residues. CDR3 sequence: CASSSPRLNQPQHF. In DNA form, the CDR3 reads TGTGCCAGCAGTTCCCCAAGGTTGAATCAGCCCCAGCATTTT.

This clonotype has just a few counts. The chain employs TRBV7-8 and TRBJ1-4, with TRBD1 as a possible D gene (6 bases). V shed 6 bases and J shed 7 bases, with 15 bases lying between them. Germline V CDR1 and CDR2: SGHVS, FQNEAQ. This CDR3 is 14 amino acids long. The DNA for the CDR3 is TGTGCCAGCAGACAGGGTTCGGGGTTTGAAAAACTGTTTTTT. This translates into CASRQGSGFEKLFF.

The sample holds a few counts of this clonotype. The chain recombines TRBV30 with TRBJ1-5; D ambiguous. Trimming took 1 base from V and 0 from J, leaving 7 bases between them. Germline V gives CDR1 GTSNPN, CDR2 SVGIG (reference sequence). The CDR3 length is 14 residues. The CDR3 sequence is CAWSGQVSNQPQHF. The CDR3 DNA follows: TGTGCCTGGAGTGGGCAGGTTAGCAATCAGCCCCAGCATTTT.

This clonotype was seen only a few times. J is TRBJ2-1 and V is TRBV7-9; D may be TRBD2 (5 bases). The germline V gene encodes CDR1 SEHNR and CDR2 FQNEAQ (reference sequence). This CDR3 is built from 15 residues. Trimming shortened V by 1 base and J by 8 bases, and 15 bases separated the two germline ends. CDR3 bases: TGTGCCAGCAGCTTAGTAGCGTTTAAGAAGGATGAGCAGTTCTTC. As protein: CASSLVAFKKDEQFF.

The chain couples TRBV7-9 to TRBJ1-1, with D tentatively TRBD1 (6 bases). The germline V gene has CDR1 SEHNR and CDR2 FQNEAQ (reference sequence). V lost 5 bases, J lost 6 bases, and 16 bases lay in between. The CDR3 runs to 14 residues. The CDR3 is CASSAGQKVAEAFF. As DNA, the CDR3 is TGTGCCAGCAGCGCAGGACAGAAGGTCGCTGAAGCTTTCTTT.

The chain uses TRBV12-3 or TRBV12-4 and TRBJ2-1; 11 bases align to TRBD2. With 2 bases clipped from V and 4 bases from J, the junction kept 10 bases outside the gene matches. The CDR3 has 18 amino acids. The CDR3 DNA reads TGTGCCAGCAGTTTAATATACGGGGCTAGCGGGAGGTACAATGAGCAGTTCTTC. It specifies CASSLIYGASGRYNEQFF.

This clonotype occurred a few times. The chain is built from TRBV6-2 or TRBV6-3 and TRBJ2-3, with a tentative D call TRBD2 (6 bases). Germline V gene lookup returns CDR1 MNHEY and CDR2 SVGEGT. This CDR3 region has 18 residues. V was cut by 7 bases and J by 5 bases, with 28 bases left in between. For the CDR3, the DNA is TGTGCCAGCACCGTACTGCACTCGGCGGGAAATTTTCTAGATACGCAGTATTTT. Amino acid sequence: CASTVLHSAGNFLDTQYF.

This clonotype has at least ten counts. The chain joins TRBV7-2 to TRBJ2-3; TRBD2 agrees at 12 bases. Germline V gene sequence: CDR1 SGHTA, CDR2 FQGNSA. Trimming removed 1 base from V and 6 bases from J; junction bases left unmatched: 5. The CDR3 is 16 residues long. The CDR3 loop reads CASSLEASGGADTQYF. CDR3 coding DNA: TGTGCCAGCAGCTTAGAGGCTAGCGGGGGGGCCGATACGCAGTATTTT.

V gene TRBV7-2 combines with J gene TRBJ1-4; 8 bases fit TRBD1. This CDR3 spans 18 amino acids. V lost 5 bases and J lost 8; bases outside the gene matches: 19. Germline V gives CDR1 SGHTA, CDR2 FQGNSA. The CDR3, as DNA: TGTGCCAGCAGCCCCGGAATAGGACAGGGTACATTGGTCGAAAAACTGTTTTTT. It codes for CASSPGIGQGTLVEKLFF.

This chain links TRBV24-1 with TRBJ1-2; TRBD1 matches at 8 bases. V was clipped by 9 bases and J by 3 bases; unmatched bases: 5. Germline V gene data show CDR1 as KGHDR and CDR2 as SFDVKD. This CDR3 has 13 residues. CDR3 DNA sequence: TGTGCCACCGGTTCAGGGGGCGACTATGGCTACACCTTC. It translates to CATGSGGDYGYTF.

This chain links TRBV11-2 with TRBJ2-7; the D gene could be TRBD1 or TRBD2 (5 bases each). Trimming took 5 bases from V and 2 from J, leaving 13 bases between them. Germline-derived CDR1 and CDR2 are SGHAT and FQNNGV. The CDR3 runs 14 residues. CDR3 amino acids: CASSRPGPPYEQYV. The CDR3 coding sequence is TGTGCCAGCAGCCGACCGGGACCACCCTACGAGCAGTACGTC.